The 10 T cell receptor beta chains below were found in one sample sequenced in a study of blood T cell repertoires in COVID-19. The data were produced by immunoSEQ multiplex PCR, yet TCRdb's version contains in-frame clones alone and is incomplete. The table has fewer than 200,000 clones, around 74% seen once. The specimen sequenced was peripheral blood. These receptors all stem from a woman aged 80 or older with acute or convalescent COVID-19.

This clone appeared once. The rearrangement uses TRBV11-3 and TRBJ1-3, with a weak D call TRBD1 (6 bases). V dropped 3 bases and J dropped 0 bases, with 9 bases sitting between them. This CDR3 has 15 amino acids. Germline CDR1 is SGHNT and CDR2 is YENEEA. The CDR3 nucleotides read TGTGCCAGCAGCTTGGGGGACACCTCTGGAAACACCATATATTTT. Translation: CASSLGDTSGNTIYF.

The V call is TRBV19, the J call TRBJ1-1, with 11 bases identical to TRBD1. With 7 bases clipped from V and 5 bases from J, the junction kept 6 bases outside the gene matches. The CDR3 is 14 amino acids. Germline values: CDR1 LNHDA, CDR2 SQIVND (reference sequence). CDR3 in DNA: TGTGCCAGTACTTCTGGACAGGGGGCTACTGAAGCTTTCTTT. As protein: CASTSGQGATEAFF.

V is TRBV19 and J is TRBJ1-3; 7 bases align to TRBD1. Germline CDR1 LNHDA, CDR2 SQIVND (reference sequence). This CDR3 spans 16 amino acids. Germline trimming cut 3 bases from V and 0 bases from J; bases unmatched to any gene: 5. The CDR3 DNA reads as TGTGCCAGTAGTATTTTGGGACAGAGCTCTGGAAACACCATATATTTT. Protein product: CASSILGQSSGNTIYF.

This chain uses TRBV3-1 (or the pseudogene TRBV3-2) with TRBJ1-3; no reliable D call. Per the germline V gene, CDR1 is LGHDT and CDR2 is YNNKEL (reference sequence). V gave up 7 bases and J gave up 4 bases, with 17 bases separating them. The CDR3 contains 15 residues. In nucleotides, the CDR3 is TGTGCCAGCACAACTGGAGGATCGGGAGGAAACACCATATATTTT. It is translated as CASTTGGSGGNTIYF.

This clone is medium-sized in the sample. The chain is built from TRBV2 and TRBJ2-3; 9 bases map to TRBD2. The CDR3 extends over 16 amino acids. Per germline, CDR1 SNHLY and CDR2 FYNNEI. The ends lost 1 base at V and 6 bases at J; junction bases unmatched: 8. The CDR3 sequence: CASSEGGRAPADTQYF. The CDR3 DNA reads TGTGCCAGCAGTGAAGGCGGGAGGGCCCCGGCCGATACGCAGTATTTT.

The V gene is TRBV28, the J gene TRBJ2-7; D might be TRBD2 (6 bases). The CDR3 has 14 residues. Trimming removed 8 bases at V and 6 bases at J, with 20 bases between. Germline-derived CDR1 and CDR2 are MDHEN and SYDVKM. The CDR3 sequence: CASRRTINFGEQYF. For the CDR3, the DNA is TGTGCCAGCCGGCGGACTATAAACTTCGGCGAGCAGTACTTC. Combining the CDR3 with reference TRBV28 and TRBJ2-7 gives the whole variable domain DVKVTQSSRYLVKRTGEKVFLECVQDMDHENMFWYRQDPGLGLRLIYFSYDVKMKEKGDIPEGYSVSREKKERFSLILESASTNQTSMYLCASRRTINFGEQYFGPGTRLTVT.

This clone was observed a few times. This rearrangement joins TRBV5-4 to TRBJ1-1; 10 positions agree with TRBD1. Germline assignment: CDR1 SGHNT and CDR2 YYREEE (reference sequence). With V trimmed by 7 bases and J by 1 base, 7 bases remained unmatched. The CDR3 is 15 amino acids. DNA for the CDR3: TGTGCCAGCGGAAGACAGGGGGCGGAGAACACTGAAGCTTTCTTT. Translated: CASGRQGAENTEAFF.

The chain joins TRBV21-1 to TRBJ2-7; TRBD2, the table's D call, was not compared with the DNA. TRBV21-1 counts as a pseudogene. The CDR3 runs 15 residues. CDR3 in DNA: TGTGCCAGACCTAGACGGACTAGCGGGGAGTACGAGCAGTACTTC. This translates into CARPRRTSGEYEQYF.

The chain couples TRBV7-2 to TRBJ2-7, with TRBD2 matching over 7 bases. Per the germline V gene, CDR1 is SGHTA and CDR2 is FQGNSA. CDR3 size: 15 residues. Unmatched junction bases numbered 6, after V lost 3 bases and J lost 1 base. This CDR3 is CASSFGGSRSYEQYF. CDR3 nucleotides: TGTGCCAGCAGCTTCGGCGGGAGTAGATCCTACGAGCAGTACTTC.

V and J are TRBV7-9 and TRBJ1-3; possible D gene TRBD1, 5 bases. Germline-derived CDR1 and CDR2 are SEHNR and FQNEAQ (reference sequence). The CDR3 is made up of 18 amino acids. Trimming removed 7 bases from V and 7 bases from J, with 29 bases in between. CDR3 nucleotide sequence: TGTGCCAGCACCTTCCTCCTCCTCCGCCAGGGTTTTGGGAACACCATATATTTT. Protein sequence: CASTFLLLRQGFGNTIYF.